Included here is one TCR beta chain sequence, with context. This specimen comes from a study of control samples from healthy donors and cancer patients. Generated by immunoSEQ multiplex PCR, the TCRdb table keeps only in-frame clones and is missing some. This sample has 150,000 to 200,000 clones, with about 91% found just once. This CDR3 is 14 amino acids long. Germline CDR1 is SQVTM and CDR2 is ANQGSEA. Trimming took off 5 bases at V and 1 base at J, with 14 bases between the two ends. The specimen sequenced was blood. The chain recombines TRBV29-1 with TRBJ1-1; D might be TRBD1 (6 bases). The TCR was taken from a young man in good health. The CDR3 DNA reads TGCAGCGTTTTGGGAAGACAGGAGAACACTGAAGCTTTCTTT. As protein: CSVLGRQENTEAFF.